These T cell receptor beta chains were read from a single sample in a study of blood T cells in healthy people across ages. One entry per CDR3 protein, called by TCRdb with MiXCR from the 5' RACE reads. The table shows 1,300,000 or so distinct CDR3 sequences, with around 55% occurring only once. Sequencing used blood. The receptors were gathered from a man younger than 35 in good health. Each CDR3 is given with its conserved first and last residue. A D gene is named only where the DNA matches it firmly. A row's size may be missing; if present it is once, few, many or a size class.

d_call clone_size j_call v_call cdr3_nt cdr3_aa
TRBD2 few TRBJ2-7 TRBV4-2 TGTGCCAGCAGCCAAGTCGACGGGAGGGCCTACGAGCAGTACTTC CASSQVDGRAYEQYF
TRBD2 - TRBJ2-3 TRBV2 TGTGCCAGCAGTGATCTGGGAGGGGGCACAGATACGCAGTATTTT CASSDLGGGTDTQYF
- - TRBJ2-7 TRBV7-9 TGTGCCAGCAGCTCACGTGGGGGTCCCGAGCAGTACTTC CASSSRGGPEQYF
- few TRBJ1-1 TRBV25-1 TGTGCCAGCAGTGGTTTAGGGAACACTGAAGCTTTCTTT CASSGLGNTEAFF
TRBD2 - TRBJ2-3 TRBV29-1 TGCAGCGTTTCGGTGTGGGAGCGTACAGCGGGGGGGTCCCCAGATACGCAGTATTTT CSVSVWERTAGGSPDTQYF
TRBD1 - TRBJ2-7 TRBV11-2 TGTGCCAGCAGCCTACCCTGGGACAGTCCCTACGAGCAGTACTTC CASSLPWDSPYEQYF
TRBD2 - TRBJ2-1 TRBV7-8 TGTGCCAGCACTCCGCCGGGACTAGCGGGCGATGAGCAGTTCTTC CASTPPGLAGDEQFF
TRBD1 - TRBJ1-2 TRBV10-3 TGTGCCACCTATAGTCGGGACAGCCGCATCTATGGCTACACCTTC CATYSRDSRIYGYTF
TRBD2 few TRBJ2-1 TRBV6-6 TGTGCCAGCAGTGGGGGACTAGTCCCCGACAATGAGCAGTTCTTC CASSGGLVPDNEQFF
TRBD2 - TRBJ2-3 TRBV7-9 TGTGCCAGCAGCGGAGCTACTAGCGGAATCACAGATACGCAGTATTTT CASSGATSGITDTQYF
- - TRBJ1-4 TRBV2 TGTGCCAGCAGTGAAGTGTCTGGGGAGGTGAAACTGTTTTTT CASSEVSGEVKLFF
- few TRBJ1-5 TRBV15 TGTGCCACCAGCAGAGATCGTCAGCCCCAGCATTTT CATSRDRQPQHF
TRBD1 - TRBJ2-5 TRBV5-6 TGTGCCAGCAGCCTAACCCCGGGACAGAAAGAGACCCAGTACTTC CASSLTPGQKETQYF
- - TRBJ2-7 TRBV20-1 TGCAGTGCTAGAGATAGGTCAGGGGAACTCTCCTACGAGCAGTACTTC CSARDRSGELSYEQYF
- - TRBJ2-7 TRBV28 TGTGCCAGCACCGCCCCCAACTACGAGCAGTACTTC CASTAPNYEQYF
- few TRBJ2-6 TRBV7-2 TGTGCCAGCAGCTTAGTTATCGCGGGCGAAGGGGCCAACGTCCTGACTTTC CASSLVIAGEGANVLTF
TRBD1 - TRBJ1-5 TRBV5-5 TGTGCCAGCAGCACCACCCCCGGGACAGGGAATCAGCCCCAGCATTTT CASSTTPGTGNQPQHF
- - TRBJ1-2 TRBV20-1 TGCAGTGCTAGAGAGACAGGCCTCTATGGCTACACCTTC CSARETGLYGYTF
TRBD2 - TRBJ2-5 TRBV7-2 TGTGCCAGCAGCTCGTATCCGGGACTAGCTTTTGAGACCCAGTACTTC CASSSYPGLAFETQYF
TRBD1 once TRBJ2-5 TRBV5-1 TGCGCCAGCAGGTACCGACAGGGGGGAGGAGAGCAGTACTTC CASRYRQGGGEQYF
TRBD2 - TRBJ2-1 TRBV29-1 TGTAGCGTTGCCGGGACTAGCATCAATGAGCAGTTCTTC CSVAGTSINEQFF
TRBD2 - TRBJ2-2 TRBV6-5 TGTGCCAGCATTGGAGCGGGGTTCGGGGAGCTGTTTTTT CASIGAGFGELFF
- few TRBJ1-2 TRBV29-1 TGCAGCGTTGAATTTGCTTCCTCGACCTTGGATGATGGCTACACCTTC CSVEFASSTLDDGYTF
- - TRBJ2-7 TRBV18 TGTGCCAGCTCCCCAGGCAGGGACACCTACGAGCAGTACTTC CASSPGRDTYEQYF
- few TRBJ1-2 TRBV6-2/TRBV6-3 TGTGCCAGCAGTTACTCTTGGACGTCGGGCTACACCTTC CASSYSWTSGYTF
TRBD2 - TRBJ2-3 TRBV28 TGTGCCAGCAGTTACCCCGGGGGGGGCAAAGCAGATACGCAGTATTTT CASSYPGGGKADTQYF
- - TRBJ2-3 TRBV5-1 TGCGCCAGCAGCAGGCCCGCGGGGAGCACAGATACGCAGTATTTT CASSRPAGSTDTQYF
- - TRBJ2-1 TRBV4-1 TGCGCCAGCAGCCAAGATTTTAATTATCGGCGGGACACGGAGGACAATGAGCAGTTCTTC CASSQDFNYRRDTEDNEQFF
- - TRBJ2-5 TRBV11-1 TGTGCCAGCAACAGCTTCGGCTTGCCTCAAGAGACCCAGTACTTC CASNSFGLPQETQYF
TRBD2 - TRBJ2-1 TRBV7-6 TGTGCCAGCAGCATTAACTTAGCGGGAGTTCATGGGGATGAGCAGTTCTTC CASSINLAGVHGDEQFF
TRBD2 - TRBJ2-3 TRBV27 TGTGCCAGCAGTTTAACCTCCTCGACTAGCGGTAGAACAGATACGCAGTATTTT CASSLTSSTSGRTDTQYF
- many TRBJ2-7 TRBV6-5 TGTGCCAGCAGTGGGGGACTCTCCTACGAGCAGTACTTC CASSGGLSYEQYF
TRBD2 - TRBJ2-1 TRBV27 TGTGCCAGCAGTCGGCGGGAGGGGTACAATGAGCAGTTCTTC CASSRREGYNEQFF
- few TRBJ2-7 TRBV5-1 TGCGCCATACCCGGGACGGGGTTTATGGGCGAGCAGTACTTC CAIPGTGFMGEQYF
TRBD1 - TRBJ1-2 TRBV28 TGTGCCAGCAGTTTCCAAAGGGGGCGCGGCTATGGCTACACCTTC CASSFQRGRGYGYTF
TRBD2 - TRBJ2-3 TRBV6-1 TGTGCCAGCTGGGGACTAGCTGGAACAGATACGCAGTATTTT CASWGLAGTDTQYF
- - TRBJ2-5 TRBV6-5 TGTGCCAGCAGTTACGGGGGGGACCCAGGGGAGCAGTACTTC CASSYGGDPGEQYF